A single sample is the source of the 5 T cell receptor beta chains below, sequenced in a study of regulatory T cells in long-lasting Graves disease. Time point noted: newly diagnosed GD, antithyroid drugs for less than 3 months. From RNA extracted from PBMCs, the TCR library was made. The TCR beta library used iRepertoire HTBI primers with Arm-PCR amplification of CDR3. One entry per CDR3 protein results from TCRdb running MiXCR on the multiplex PCR reads. The sample holds 350,000 to 450,000 distinct CDR3 sequences, about 15% seen once. The same specimen was also included in a second study, on T cells in Graves' hyperthyroidism and ophthalmopathy.

Material: peripheral blood mononuclear cells (PBMCs), obtained at new diagnosis, from a patient treated with antithyroid drugs. The receptor set was obtained from a woman in her thirties or forties with Graves disease.

This clonotype has a count of ten or more. V and J are TRBV7-8 and TRBJ2-5, with 8 bases that match TRBD2. The DNA end lines up better with TRBJ2-1; the J call may be wrong. The germline V gene encodes CDR1 SGHVS and CDR2 FQNEAQ. The length of the CDR3 is 18 residues. This CDR3 is CASSLALGGGRSSNEQFF. The CDR3 DNA follows: TGTGCCAGCAGCTTAGCGCTGGGTGGCGGGAGGTCTTCCAATGAGCAGTTCTTC.

Ten or more counts support this clonotype. The chain employs TRBV20-1 and TRBJ2-1, with 13 positions matching TRBD2. This CDR3 spans 13 amino acids. The junction had 4 bases not matched to a gene; V was cut back by 6 bases and J by 8 bases. Germline V gene data show CDR1 as DFQATT and CDR2 as SNEGSKA (reference sequence). The chain's CDR3 is CSAWTSGSHEQFF. As DNA, the CDR3 is TGCAGTGCCTGGACTAGCGGGAGCCATGAGCAGTTCTTC.

The chain employs TRBV9 and TRBJ2-1; D may be TRBD1 (6 bases). The germline V gene has CDR1 SGDLS and CDR2 YYNGEE. The CDR3 contains 17 residues. The germline V and J ends were trimmed by 2 bases and 0 bases, with 15 bases remaining between them. As DNA, the CDR3 is TGTGCCAGCAGCGTCCCACGGACAGACCGCTCCTACAATGAGCAGTTCTTC. This gives the protein CASSVPRTDRSYNEQFF.

In DNA form, the CDR3 reads TGCAGTGCTAGAGGACTAGCTTTCTACAATGAGCAGTTCTTC. This sequence encodes CSARGLAFYNEQFF. The chain uses TRBV20-1 and TRBJ2-1, with 7 positions matching TRBD2. Trimming removed 1 base from V and 3 bases from J; junction bases left unmatched: 3. CDR3 length: 14 residues. Germline V gives CDR1 DFQATT, CDR2 SNEGSKA (reference sequence).

This clonotype was found many times. The chain employs TRBV12-3 or TRBV12-4 and TRBJ2-3; TRBD1 matches at 9 bases. The CDR3 length is 14 residues. V lost 6 bases to trimming and J lost 5 bases; unmatched junction nucleotides: 6. The DNA for the CDR3 is TGTGCCAGCAGCCACAGGGGGCTCGGAGATACGCAGTATTTT. Amino acids: CASSHRGLGDTQYF.